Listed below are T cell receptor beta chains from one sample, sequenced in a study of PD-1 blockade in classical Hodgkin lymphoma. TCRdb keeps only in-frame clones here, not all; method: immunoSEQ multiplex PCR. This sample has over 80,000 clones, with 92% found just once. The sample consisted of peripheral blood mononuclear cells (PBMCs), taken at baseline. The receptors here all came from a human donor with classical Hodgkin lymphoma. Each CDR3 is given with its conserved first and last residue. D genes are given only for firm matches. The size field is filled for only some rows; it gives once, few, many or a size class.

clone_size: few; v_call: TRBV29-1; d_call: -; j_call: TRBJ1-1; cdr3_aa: CSVVMSSTEAFF; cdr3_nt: TGCAGCGTTGTCATGAGCAGCACTGAAGCTTTCTTT
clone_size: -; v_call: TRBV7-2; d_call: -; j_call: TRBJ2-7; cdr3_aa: CASSLMGAAYEQYF; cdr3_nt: TGTGCCAGCAGCTTAATGGGGGCGGCCTACGAGCAGTACTTC
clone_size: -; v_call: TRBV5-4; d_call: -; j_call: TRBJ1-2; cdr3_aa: CASSPFRVNYGYTF; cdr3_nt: TGTGCCAGCAGCCCATTTCGGGTGAACTATGGCTACACCTTC
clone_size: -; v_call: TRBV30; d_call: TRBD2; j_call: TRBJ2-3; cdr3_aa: CAWSVIVGRGLAELATQYF; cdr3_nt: TGTGCCTGGAGTGTCATTGTAGGTCGGGGACTAGCGGAACTCGCTACGCAGTATTTT
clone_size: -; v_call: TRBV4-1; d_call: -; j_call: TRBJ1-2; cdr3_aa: CASSLIEQQRYYGYTF; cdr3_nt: TGCGCCAGCAGCCTGATCGAACAGCAAAGGTACTATGGCTACACCTTC
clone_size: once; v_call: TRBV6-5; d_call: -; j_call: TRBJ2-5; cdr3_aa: CASRKQDSSDVTQYF; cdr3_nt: TGTGCCAGCAGGAAACAGGACAGTTCGGACGTGACCCAGTACTTC
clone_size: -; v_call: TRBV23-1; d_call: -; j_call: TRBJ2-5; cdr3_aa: CASSHTQGRLETQYF; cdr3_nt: TGCGCCAGCAGTCATACTCAGGGACGCCTGGAGACCCAGTACTTC
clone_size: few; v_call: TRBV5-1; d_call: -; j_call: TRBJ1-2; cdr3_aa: CASSTFQTDYGYTF; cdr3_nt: TGCGCCAGCAGCACGTTTCAGACGGACTATGGCTACACCTTC
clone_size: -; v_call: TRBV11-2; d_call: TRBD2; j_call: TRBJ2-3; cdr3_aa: CPTSGSLDTQYF; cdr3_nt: TGTCCAACTAGCGGCTCCTTAGATACGCAGTATTTT
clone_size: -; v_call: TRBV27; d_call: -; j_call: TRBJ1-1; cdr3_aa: CASSSNRVHTEAFF; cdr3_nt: TGTGCCAGCAGTTCAAACCGGGTCCACACTGAAGCTTTCTTT
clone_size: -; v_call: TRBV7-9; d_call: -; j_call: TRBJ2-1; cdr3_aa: CASSLGMRAGPEQFF; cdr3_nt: TGTGCCAGCAGCTTAGGAATGAGGGCGGGACCTGAGCAGTTCTTC
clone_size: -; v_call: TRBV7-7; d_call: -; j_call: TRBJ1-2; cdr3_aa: CASSLQGNYGYTF; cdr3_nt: TGTGCCAGCAGCTTACAGGGGAACTATGGCTACACCTTC
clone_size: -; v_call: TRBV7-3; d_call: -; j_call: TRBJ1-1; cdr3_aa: CASSGGRGTEAFF; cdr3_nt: TGTGCCAGCAGCGGAGGAAGGGGCACTGAAGCTTTCTTT
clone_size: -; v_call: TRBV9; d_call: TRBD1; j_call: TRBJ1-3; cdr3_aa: CASSVAQGATGNTIYF; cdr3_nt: TGTGCCAGCAGCGTAGCCCAGGGGGCGACTGGAAACACCATATATTTT
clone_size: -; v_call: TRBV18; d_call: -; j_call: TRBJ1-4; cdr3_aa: CASSPGTANEKLFF; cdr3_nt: TGTGCCAGCTCACCCGGGACGGCTAATGAAAAACTGTTTTTT
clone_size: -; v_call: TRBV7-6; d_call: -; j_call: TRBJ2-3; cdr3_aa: CASSSYHDTQYF; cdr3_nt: TGTGCCAGCAGCAGTTATCACGATACGCAGTATTTT
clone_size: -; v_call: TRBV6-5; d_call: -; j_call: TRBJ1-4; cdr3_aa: CATGGRAGEKLFF; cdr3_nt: TGTGCCACAGGAGGTCGGGCGGGTGAAAAACTGTTTTTT
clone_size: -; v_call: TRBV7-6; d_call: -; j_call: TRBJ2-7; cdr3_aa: CASSTGNYEQYF; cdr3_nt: TGTGCCAGCAGTACAGGGAACTACGAGCAGTACTTC
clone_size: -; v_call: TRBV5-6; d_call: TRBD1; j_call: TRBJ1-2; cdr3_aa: CASSHISGGYGYTF; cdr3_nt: TGTGCCAGCAGCCATATCTCAGGGGGATATGGCTACACCTTC
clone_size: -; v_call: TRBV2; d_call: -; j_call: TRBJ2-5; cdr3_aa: CANKGIQETQYF; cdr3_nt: TGTGCCAACAAGGGGATTCAAGAGACCCAGTACTTC
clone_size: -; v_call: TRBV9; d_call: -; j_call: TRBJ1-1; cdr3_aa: CASSVGAAPGISEAFF; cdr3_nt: TGTGCCAGCAGCGTAGGGGCCGCCCCTGGGATCTCTGAAGCTTTCTTT
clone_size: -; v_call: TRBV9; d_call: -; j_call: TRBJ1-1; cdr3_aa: CASSVVSDGAFF; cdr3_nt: TGTGCCAGCAGCGTAGTGTCAGATGGGGCTTTCTTT
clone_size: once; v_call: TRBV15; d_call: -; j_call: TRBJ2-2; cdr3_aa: CATRTTLGQNTGELFF; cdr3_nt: TGTGCCACCAGGACGACACTCGGACAGAACACCGGGGAGCTGTTTTTT
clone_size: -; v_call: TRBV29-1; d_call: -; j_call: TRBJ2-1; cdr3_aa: CSVRPINYNEQFF; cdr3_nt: TGCAGCGTCAGGCCAATAAACTACAATGAGCAGTTCTTC
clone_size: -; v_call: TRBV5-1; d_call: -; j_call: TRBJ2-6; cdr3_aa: CASRAGSGSLFSGANVLTF; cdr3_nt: TGCGCCAGCAGGGCCGGGTCAGGGAGTTTATTCTCTGGGGCCAACGTCCTGACTTTC
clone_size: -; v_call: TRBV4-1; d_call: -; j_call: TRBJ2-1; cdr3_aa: CASSQVGPYNEQFF; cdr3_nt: TGCGCCAGCAGCCAAGTGGGACCCTACAATGAGCAGTTCTTC
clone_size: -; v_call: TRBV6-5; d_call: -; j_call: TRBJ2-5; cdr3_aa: CASSYLGQQETQYF; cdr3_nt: TGTGCCAGCAGTTACCTCGGACAGCAAGAGACCCAGTACTTC
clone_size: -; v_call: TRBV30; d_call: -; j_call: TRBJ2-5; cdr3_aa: CAWSYRETQYF; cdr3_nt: TGTGCCTGGAGCTATAGGGAGACCCAGTACTTC
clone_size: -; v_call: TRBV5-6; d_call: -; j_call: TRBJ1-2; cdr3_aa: CASRMTGHLLGYTF; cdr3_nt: TGTGCCAGCCGGATGACGGGACACCTTCTTGGCTACACCTTC
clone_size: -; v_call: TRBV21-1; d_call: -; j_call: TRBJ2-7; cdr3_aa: CASSLRGAASYEQYF; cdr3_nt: TGTGCCAGCAGCCTCCGGGGGGCGGCCTCCTACGAGCAGTACTTC
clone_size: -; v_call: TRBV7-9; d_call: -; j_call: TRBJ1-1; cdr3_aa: CASSRQGKSEAFF; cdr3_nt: TGTGCCAGCAGCCGGCAGGGGAAATCTGAAGCTTTCTTT
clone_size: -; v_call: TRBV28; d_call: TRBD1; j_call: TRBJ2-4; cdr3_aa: CASFSGARQGKNIQYF; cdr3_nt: TGTGCCAGTTTCAGTGGGGCGCGACAGGGAAAAAACATTCAGTACTTC
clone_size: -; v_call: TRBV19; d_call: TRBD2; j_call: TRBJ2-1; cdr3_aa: CASSPSQAGDNEQFF; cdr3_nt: TGTGCCAGTAGCCCTTCTCAGGCGGGGGACAATGAGCAGTTCTTC
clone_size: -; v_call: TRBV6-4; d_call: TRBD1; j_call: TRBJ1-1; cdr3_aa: CASSATGDTEAFF; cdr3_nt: TGTGCCAGCAGTGCGACAGGGGACACTGAAGCTTTCTTT
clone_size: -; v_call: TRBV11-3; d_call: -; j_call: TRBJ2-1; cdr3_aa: CASSLAGRITYNEQFF; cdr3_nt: TGTGCCAGCAGCTTAGCAGGGAGGATAACCTACAATGAGCAGTTCTTC
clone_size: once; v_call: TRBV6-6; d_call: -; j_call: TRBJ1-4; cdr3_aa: CASNTGITNEKLFF; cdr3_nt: TGTGCCAGCAACACAGGGATAACTAATGAAAAACTGTTTTTT
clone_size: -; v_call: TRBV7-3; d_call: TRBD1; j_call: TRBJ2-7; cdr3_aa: CASSSGYTGDEQYF; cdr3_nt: TGTGCCAGCAGCTCCGGCTATACAGGGGACGAGCAGTACTTC
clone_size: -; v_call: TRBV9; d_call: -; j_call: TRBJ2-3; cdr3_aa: CASSVAGVYDTQYF; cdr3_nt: TGTGCCAGCAGCGTAGCGGGAGTATACGATACGCAGTATTTT
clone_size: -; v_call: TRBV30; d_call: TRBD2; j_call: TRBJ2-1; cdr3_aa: CAWSKAGGSWGRGYNEQFF; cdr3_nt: TGTGCCTGGAGTAAGGCGGGAGGGTCTTGGGGTCGGGGCTACAATGAGCAGTTCTTC
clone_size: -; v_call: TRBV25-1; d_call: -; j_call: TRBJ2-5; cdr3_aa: CASSEIGRETQYF; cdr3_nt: TGTGCCAGCAGTGAAATAGGGAGAGAGACCCAGTACTTC
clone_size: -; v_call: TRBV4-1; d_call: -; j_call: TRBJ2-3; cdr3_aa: CASSHQTAPTDTQYF; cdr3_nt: TGCGCCAGCAGCCACCAGACAGCACCCACAGATACGCAGTATTTT
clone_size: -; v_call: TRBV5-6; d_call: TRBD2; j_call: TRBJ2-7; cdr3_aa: CASSLGLAELSKYEQYF; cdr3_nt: TGTGCCAGCAGCTTGGGGCTAGCGGAACTCTCTAAGTACGAGCAGTACTTC
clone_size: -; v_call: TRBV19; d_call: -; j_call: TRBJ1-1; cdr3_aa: CASSKQGRNTEAFF; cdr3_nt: TGTGCCAGTAGTAAACAGGGAAGGAACACTGAAGCTTTCTTT
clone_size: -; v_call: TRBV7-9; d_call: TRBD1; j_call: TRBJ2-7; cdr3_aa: CASSLSLGTGGYEQYF; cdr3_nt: TGTGCCAGCAGCTTAAGTCTAGGGACAGGGGGGTACGAGCAGTACTTC
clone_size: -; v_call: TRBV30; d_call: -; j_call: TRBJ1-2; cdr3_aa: CAWRERGYYGYTF; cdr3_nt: TGTGCCTGGAGGGAGAGGGGCTACTATGGCTACACCTTC
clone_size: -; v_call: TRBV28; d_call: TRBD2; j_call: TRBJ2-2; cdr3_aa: CASFRLAVAGELFF; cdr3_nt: TGTGCCAGCTTTAGACTAGCGGTGGCCGGGGAGCTGTTTTTT
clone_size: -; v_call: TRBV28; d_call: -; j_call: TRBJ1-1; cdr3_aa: CASSLPRGRSSAFF; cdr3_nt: TGTGCCAGCAGTTTACCGAGGGGCCGTTCATCGGCTTTCTTT
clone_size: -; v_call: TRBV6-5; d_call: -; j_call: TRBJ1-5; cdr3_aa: CASRPGRNQPQHF; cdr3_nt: TGTGCCAGCAGACCGGGACGCAATCAGCCCCAGCATTTT
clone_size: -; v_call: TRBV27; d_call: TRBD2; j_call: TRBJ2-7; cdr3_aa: CASSLSGLGLADYEQYF; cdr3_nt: TGTGCCAGCAGTTTATCGGGATTGGGACTAGCGGACTACGAGCAGTACTTC
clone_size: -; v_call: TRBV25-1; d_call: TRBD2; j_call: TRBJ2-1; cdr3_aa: CASSRDSGTVDEQFF; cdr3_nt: TGTGCCAGCAGTAGGGATAGCGGGACGGTGGATGAGCAGTTCTTC
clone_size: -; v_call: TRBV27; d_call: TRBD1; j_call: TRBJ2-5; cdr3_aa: CASTPGDSVETQYF; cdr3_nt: TGTGCCAGCACCCCAGGGGACAGCGTAGAGACCCAGTACTTC
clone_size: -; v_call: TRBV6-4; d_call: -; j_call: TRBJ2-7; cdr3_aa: CASSGLTDYEQYF; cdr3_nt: TGTGCCAGCAGTGGACTAACCGACTACGAGCAGTACTTC
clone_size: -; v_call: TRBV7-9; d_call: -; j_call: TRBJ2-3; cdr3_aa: CASSSDRLDTDTQYF; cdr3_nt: TGTGCCAGCAGCTCAGACAGGTTGGACACAGATACGCAGTATTTT
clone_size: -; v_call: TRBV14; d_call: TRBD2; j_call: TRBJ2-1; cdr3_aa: CASSHHSLADIYNEQFF; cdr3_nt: TGTGCCAGCAGCCACCATTCCCTAGCGGACATCTACAATGAGCAGTTCTTC
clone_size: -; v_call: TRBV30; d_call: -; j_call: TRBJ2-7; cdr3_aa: CAGGDSRAYEQYF; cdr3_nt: TGTGCCGGAGGAGACTCTCGGGCCTACGAGCAGTACTTC